Listed here are 7 T cell receptor beta chains from one sample, sequenced in a study of shared clonotypes between healthy human individuals. CD45RO-negative cells were positively selected for CCR7, leaving out terminally differentiated effector memory CD45RA+ cells. Produced via immunoSEQ multiplex PCR; TCRdb's table is partial and in-frame only. The data show about 650,000 clones, less than 97% seen once. The material sequenced was naive CD8+ T cells sorted from blood. All receptors come from a woman aged 25-40 years in good health.

The V gene is TRBV28, the J gene TRBJ2-7; either TRBD1 or TRBD2 may supply D (7 bases each). V lost 1 base and J lost 5, with 15 bases in between. The CDR3 loop spans 15 amino acids. Germline V gives CDR1 MDHEN, CDR2 SYDVKM. The CDR3 DNA is TGTGCCAGCAGTTTATTCGGCAGGGGGGGCCACGAGCAGTACTTC. Translated, it gives CASSLFGRGGHEQYF.

This sequence joins TRBV2 and TRBJ2-3, with D hard to call. CDR3 size: 15 residues. The V end lost 2 bases, the J end lost 2 bases, and 11 bases lay between the germline ends. CDR1 is SNHLY, CDR2 FYNNEI, per germline. The CDR3 DNA follows: TGTGCCAGCAGTGAACAGCTGAGTAACACAGATACGCAGTATTTT. This gives the protein CASSEQLSNTDTQYF.

The chain links TRBV5-6 to TRBJ2-5; 9 bases are a match to TRBD1. Per germline, CDR1 SGHDT and CDR2 YYEEEE. CDR3 length: 15 amino acids. The V segment lost 5 bases and the J segment 2 bases; nucleotides outside the gene matches: 7. Here the CDR3 reads CASSYGTGTQETQYF. As DNA, the CDR3 is TGTGCCAGCAGTTACGGGACAGGGACTCAAGAGACCCAGTACTTC. The full variable domain, in which reference TRBV5-6 and TRBJ2-5 provide the parts outside the CDR3, is DAGVTQSPTHLIKTRGQQVTLRCSPKSGHDTVSWYQQALGQGPQFIFQYYEEEERQRGNFPDRFSGHQFPNYSSELNVNALLLGDSALYLCASSYGTGTQETQYFGPGTRLLVL.

The rearrangement links TRBV7-9 to TRBJ2-1; D is ambiguous. Germline CDR1 is SEHNR and CDR2 is FQNEAQ (reference sequence). The CDR3 consists of 13 residues. Trimming cost V 5 bases and J 7 bases, with 12 bases left between them. CDR3 region: CASSPPLANEQFF. The CDR3 DNA sequence: TGTGCCAGCAGCCCCCCTTTGGCAAATGAGCAGTTCTTC.

The chain recombines TRBV21-1 with TRBJ1-1; the DNA was not used to check the table's D call, TRBD1. TRBV21-1 is termed a pseudogene. This CDR3 has 15 residues. CDR3 amino acids: CARDRGRIRSTEAFF. The CDR3 region has the DNA TGTGCCAGGGACAGGGGGCGGATAAGGTCAACTGAAGCTTTCTTT.

The gene calls are TRBV13 and TRBJ2-1; 11 nucleotides line up with TRBD2. V trimming: 5 bases; J trimming: 5 bases; junction bases outside the gene matches: 5. The CDR3 has 15 residues. Germline V gives CDR1 PRHDT, CDR2 FYEKMQ (reference sequence). CDR3 residues: CASSPTSGIDNEQFF. DNA of the CDR3: TGTGCCAGCAGCCCGACTAGCGGGATAGACAATGAGCAGTTCTTC. Full variable domain (outside the CDR3, taken from reference TRBV13 and TRBJ2-1): AAGVIQSPRHLIKEKRETATLKCYPIPRHDTVYWYQQGPGQDPQFLISFYEKMQSDKGSIPDRFSAQQFSDYHSELNMSSLELGDSALYFCASSPTSGIDNEQFFGPGTRLTVL.

This clone has a single count. The chain has TRBV5-1 and TRBJ2-5; 13 nucleotides line up with TRBD2. Per germline, CDR1 SGHRS and CDR2 YFSETQ. The CDR3 has 16 residues. The trim removed 4 bases at V and 5 bases at J, leaving 8 bases unmatched. CDR3 bases: TGCGCCAGCAGCCCGACTAGCGGGAGGTCGCGCGAGACCCAGTACTTC. The encoded protein is CASSPTSGRSRETQYF.